This T cell receptor beta chain was found in a study of CD8+CD57+ T cells in acquired aplastic anemia. Study information: Yields of DNA that came from sorted CD4+ and CD8+ cells averaged roughly 3.2 ug.

The CDR3 contains 13 residues. Trimming stripped 2 bases from V and 10 bases from J, with 11 bases between. Germline CDR1 is KGHDR and CDR2 is SFDVKD. Using genomic DNA as the template, TCR beta VDJ and CDR3 profiling was carried out. In TCRdb, the reads were re-called with MiXCR into one record per CDR3 protein. The table lists about 35,000 distinct CDR3 sequences, 65% to 80% of them singletons. The genes are TRBV24-1 and TRBJ2-1; D perhaps matches TRBD1 (6 bases). This sequence originates from a human donor in good health, serving as a control. Sequencing used sorted CD4+, CD8+, or CD8+CD57+ T cells (not recorded which) from PBMCs. The CDR3 sequence is CATSDSQGYEQFF. In nucleotides, the CDR3 is TGTGCCACCAGTGATTCACAGGGCTACGAGCAGTTCTTC.